The 9 T cell receptor beta chains listed next were all sequenced from one sample in a study of shared clonotypes between healthy human individuals (dated by TCRdb to about 2020). The method behind the library was the immunoSEQ multiplex PCR assay. TCRdb obtained this table from immuneACCESS and retained in-frame rearrangements with V and J assigned. These tables miss some clones; where compared with another copy, unresolved V genes account for less than half of the shortfall, and the remainder is unexplained. This sample holds some 2.1 million clones; roughly 95% were observed only once. The top ten clonotypes cover roughly 1.7% of the sample. CD8 naive samples consisted of CD45RO-negative cells that were positively selected for CCR7, yielding a CD45RA+CCR7+ population without TemRA cells. The sample was naive CD8+ T cells from PBMCs. The cell subset or site label of this sample denotes: CD45RA+CCR7+. The receptor source for this set is a man younger than 35 in good health. Some clones in this sample may be carry-over from other donors' samples.

As concerns this clone: At the DNA level, this CDR3 is encoded by other sequences in the same sample as well. V is TRBV27 and J is TRBJ1-1; D unresolved. CDR1 and CDR2 (germline): MNHEY, SMNVEV (reference sequence). Trimming stripped 3 bases from V and 3 bases from J, with 8 bases between. The CDR3 totals 13 residues. The CDR3 bases are TGTGCCAGCAGTTTCGGCGGACACACTGAAGCTTTCTTT. Protein: CASSFGGHTEAFF.

The chain links TRBV27 to TRBJ1-5, with 10 bases lining up with TRBD1. CDR3 length: 16 amino acids. Losses at the gene ends were 7 bases for V and 2 bases for J; bases not matched to a gene: 8. Germline V gene data show CDR1 as MNHEY and CDR2 as SMNVEV (reference sequence). The CDR3, as DNA: TGTGCCAGCACCGACAGGGGGCCGGTCGGCAATCAGCCCCAGCATTTT. Translation: CASTDRGPVGNQPQHF.

J is TRBJ2-2 and V is TRBV5-6; TRBD2 agrees at 7 bases. This CDR3 is 15 amino acids long. CDR1 and CDR2 from the germline V gene are SGHDT and YYEEEE. V lost 5 bases, J lost 5 bases, and 9 bases stayed unmatched. The DNA for the CDR3 is TGTGCCAGCAGGCAGCTAGCGGAACGGACCGGGGAGCTGTTTTTT. Translation: CASRQLAERTGELFF.

The V call is TRBV9, the J call TRBJ2-7; 10 bases are shared with TRBD2. Germline V gives CDR1 SGDLS, CDR2 YYNGEE. The CDR3 extends over 17 amino acids. J lost 5 bases, V lost 2 bases, and 13 bases had no gene match. The CDR3 nucleotides are TGTGCCAGCAGCGTTTCGCAAGCTAGCGGGAGAATCGACGAGCAGTACTTC. Translation: CASSVSQASGRIDEQYF.

This clone was detected once. The chain combines TRBV7-9 with TRBJ2-2, with D maybe TRBD1 (5 bases). V was clipped by 11 bases and J by 5 bases, with 15 bases between them. Per germline, CDR1 SEHNR and CDR2 FQNEAQ (reference sequence). There are 13 residues in the CDR3. Written as DNA, the CDR3 is TGTGCCGGCGACAGAGACGAAACCGGGGAGCTGTTTTTT. Translated: CAGDRDETGELFF.

The J gene is TRBJ2-5, the V gene TRBV27, with D tentatively TRBD1 (6 bases). The end of the DNA aligns better with TRBJ2-7, so the J call may be wrong. This CDR3 has 13 residues. Germline CDR1 is MNHEY and CDR2 is SMNVEV (reference sequence). The CDR3 region is CASGNQGYYEQYF. In DNA, the CDR3 is TGTGCCAGCGGGAACCAGGGGTACTACGAGCAGTACTTC.

This rearrangement joins TRBV9 to TRBJ2-3; 7 bases match TRBD2. This CDR3 region has 13 residues. J lost 6 bases, V lost 3 bases, and 4 bases had no gene match. Germline assignment: CDR1 SGDLS and CDR2 YYNGEE. This CDR3 reads CASSGGLVDTQYF. As DNA, the CDR3 is TGTGCCAGCAGCGGCGGACTAGTGGATACGCAGTATTTT.

This chain joins TRBV27 and TRBJ2-3; D is possibly TRBD1 (6 bases). The CDR3 totals 17 residues. The germline CDR1 and CDR2 sequences are MNHEY and SMNVEV (reference sequence). V dropped 6 bases and J dropped 1 base, with 20 bases sitting between them. The CDR3 region is CASSPQTGIGGTDTQYF. Written as DNA, the CDR3 is TGTGCCAGCAGCCCCCAGACAGGCATAGGAGGCACAGATACGCAGTATTTT.

CDR3 loop: CASRTGLGKTEAFF. The CDR3 nucleotides are TGTGCCAGCAGAACAGGGTTGGGGAAGACTGAAGCTTTCTTT. The gene calls are TRBV6-5 and TRBJ1-1, with a weak D call TRBD1 (6 bases). The ends were cut back, 6 bases at V and 5 bases at J, with 16 bases in the middle. The CDR3 loop spans 14 amino acids. Germline values: CDR1 MNHEY, CDR2 SVGAGI.